The clone carrying this TCR beta chain was detected only a few times. Its cognate antigen is unknown. TCRdb fed the RT-PCR reads into MiXCR, producing one record per CDR3 protein. The sample consists of hundreds of thousands of distinct CDR3 sequences, 12% to 15% of them appearing once. The entry originates in a study of response to subunit inactivated influenza vaccine. Findings and caveats of the study: Few additional T cells are recruited per seasonal influenza vaccination, authors suggested.

The CDR3 has 15 residues. Trimming cost V 6 bases and J 11 bases; bases outside gene matches: 15. The rearrangement links TRBV12-3 or TRBV12-4 to TRBJ1-5; 8 bases are shared with TRBD1. The input for sequencing was PBMCs from blood, taken around two weeks before vaccination. The TCR was taken from a man in his fifties who received an inactivated influenza vaccine. The CDR3 DNA follows: TGTGCCAGCAGCAGCCGGGACAGGAGCGCATGGTCCCAGCATTTT. It is translated as CASSSRDRSAWSQHF.